The sequence of this T cell receptor beta chain was determined in a study of T-cell reconstitution after alpha-beta-depleted transplantation in children. This clonotype was counted between two and nine times. The antigen is undetermined. Looked up from germline, CDR1 is SGHKS and CDR2 is YYEKEE (reference sequence). V lost 4 bases and J 4 bases, leaving 10 bases between the germline ends. The CDR3 consists of 13 residues. Study results and caveats: After one year, T-cell counts and TCRbeta diversity mostly came from new T cells. Approximately two months post-transplant, alpha-beta T cells reportedly originated from several hundred expanded graft clones. Recipient T cells and thymic progenitors that survived gave rise to the high TCRbeta diversity observed at day 60 in some patients.

The TCRbeta library was prepared with unique molecular identifiers. A single record per CDR3 protein comes from TCRdb applying MiXCR to the PCR reads. The profile shows 500,000 to 600,000 distinct CDR3 sequences, 20% to 30% of them singletons. This specimen was PBMCs, taken before TCRalphabeta/CD19-depleted stem cell transplant. The TCR originated in a boy younger than two with Wiskott-Aldrich syndrome, due to receive a stem cell transplant. This rearrangement joins TRBV5-5 to TRBJ2-3; no definite D call. CDR3 protein: CASSRGRPDTQYF. The CDR3 region has the DNA TGTGCCAGCAGCCGTGGACGGCCAGATACGCAGTATTTT.